This TCR beta chain derives from a study of regulatory T cells in long-lasting Graves disease. Researchers made TCR beta libraries by using iRepertoire HTBI primers and running Arm-PCR on CDR3 regions. A single record per CDR3 protein comes from TCRdb applying MiXCR to the multiplex PCR reads. The table lists over 500,000 distinct CDR3 sequences, roughly 15% of them singletons, with approximately 12% in the top ten. CDR1 is GTSNPN and CDR2 is SVGIG in the germline V gene (reference sequence). V lost 2 bases, J lost 7 bases, and 15 bases lay in between. This CDR3 has 15 amino acids. Regarding time point: newly diagnosed GD, antithyroid drugs for less than 3 months. From PBMCs, RNA was extracted and then used to make the TCR library. This sample was also put to use in a study of T cells in Graves' hyperthyroidism and ophthalmopathy. As that study records: Ophthalmopathy could be told apart from stable hyperthyroidism with a 13 V-J model.

This material consisted of peripheral blood mononuclear cells (PBMCs), taken at new diagnosis, from a patient treated with antithyroid drugs. V gene TRBV30 combines with J gene TRBJ1-6; D is uncertain. The source is a man younger than 30 with Graves disease. The chain's CDR3 is CAWSPQPGGNSPLHF. The CDR3 DNA follows: TGTGCCTGGAGTCCACAGCCGGGCGGAAATTCACCCCTCCACTTT.